This TCR beta chain appears in the sequencing data of a study of spatial heterogeneity in lung cancer. Background on the study: Raw sequencing reads included, on average, more than nine appearances of each unique TCR and UMI combination.

Study findings and constraints: Detection of ubiquitous tumor TCRs in blood was higher at resection than follow-up.

TCRdb processed the 5' RACE reads anew with MiXCR; each CDR3 protein has one entry. The data hold about 22,000 distinct CDR3 sequences, with approximately 5.8% observed a single time. This clonotype was observed many times. No antigen is known for it. Noted time point: sample taken at primary tumor resection. Donors were over 70 untreated early-stage non-small cell lung cancer patients. TCRs were sequenced from unsorted whole RNA of tumor, nontumor lung or PBMC. Trimming removed 4 bases from V and 7 bases from J, with 13 bases in between. This CDR3 is 13 amino acids long. The germline V gene encodes CDR1 SNHLY and CDR2 FYNNEI.

This sequence joins TRBV2 and TRBJ2-5, with D perhaps matching TRBD1 (6 bases). The receptor comes from a male donor with early-stage non-small cell lung cancer. The source material was PBMCs, sampled at surgery. CDR3: CASSAEGDATQYF. CDR3 sequence (DNA): TGTGCCAGCAGTGCCGAGGGGGACGCGACCCAGTACTTC.